The 22 T cell receptor beta chains presented below share a single source sample, sequenced in a study of shared T cell receptors in the human thymus. Assay used: immunoSEQ multiplex PCR; TCRdb lists only in-frame clones, some missing. The table records hundreds of thousands of clones, about 90% of them present only once. These sequences were also reported in another study, on human thymus T cells.

Sequenced: thymocytes. The receptors stem from a boy younger than two with a congenital heart defect.

The chain employs TRBV5-1 and TRBJ2-5, with D possibly being TRBD1 (5 bases). This CDR3 spans 13 amino acids. V was cut by 1 base and J by 4 bases, with 8 bases left in between. CDR1 and CDR2 (germline): SGHRS, YFSETQ. The CDR3 sequence is CASSLYRRETQYF. The CDR3, as DNA: TGCGCCAGCAGCTTGTACAGGAGAGAGACCCAGTACTTC.

V and J are TRBV7-9 and TRBJ2-5; 8 bases fit TRBD1. Trimming cost V 3 bases and J 2 bases; bases outside gene matches: 11. Germline loops: CDR1 SEHNR, CDR2 FQNEAQ (reference sequence). The CDR3 is made up of 17 amino acids. CDR3 coding DNA: TGTGCCAGCAGCTTTCTTTCCGGACAGGGCATACAAGAGACCCAGTACTTC. It encodes CASSFLSGQGIQETQYF.

This clone was recorded only once. The CDR3: CASSLDRVDEQYF. The CDR3 DNA sequence: TGTGCCAGCAGCTTAGACAGGGTCGACGAGCAGTACTTC. The rearrangement joins TRBV7-8 to TRBJ2-7; tentative D call: TRBD1 (6 bases). There are 13 residues in the CDR3. From germline, CDR1 is SGHVS and CDR2 FQNEAQ. V was clipped by 1 base and J by 5 bases, with 9 bases between them.

The gene calls are TRBV27 and TRBJ2-5, with D possibly being TRBD2 (5 bases). This CDR3 has 18 amino acids. Trimming took off 10 bases at V and 5 bases at J, with 32 bases between the two ends. Germline lookup yields CDR1 MNHEY and CDR2 SMNVEV (reference sequence). The CDR3 spells CATSPMGSYEGVGETQYF. The DNA of the CDR3 is TGTGCCACCTCCCCGATGGGCTCGTACGAGGGAGTAGGGGAGACCCAGTACTTC.

This clone has only one observation. The chain has TRBV27 and TRBJ1-2; the match to TRBD1 covers 7 bases. The germline CDR1 and CDR2 sequences are MNHEY and SMNVEV (reference sequence). CDR3 length: 16 residues. With V trimmed by 0 bases and J by 4 bases, 8 bases remained unmatched. Here the CDR3 DNA reads TGTGCCAGCAGTTTATCCGGAGGGGGCGGATTCTATGGCTACACCTTC. It encodes CASSLSGGGGFYGYTF.

The chain has TRBV13 and TRBJ1-2, with TRBD1 matching 10 bases. The CDR3 is 14 amino acids. Germline V gene data show CDR1 as PRHDT and CDR2 as FYEKMQ (reference sequence). The V gene end was trimmed by 5 bases and the J gene end by 6 bases; junction bases not matched to a gene: 6. The CDR3 loop reads CASSGTGTGDGYTF. Here the CDR3 DNA reads TGTGCCAGCAGCGGGACCGGGACAGGGGATGGCTACACCTTC. Full variable domain (rest looked up from reference TRBV13 and TRBJ1-2): AAGVIQSPRHLIKEKRETATLKCYPIPRHDTVYWYQQGPGQDPQFLISFYEKMQSDKGSIPDRFSAQQFSDYHSELNMSSLELGDSALYFCASSGTGTGDGYTFGSGTRLTVV.

The gene calls are TRBV28 and TRBJ2-1, with TRBD2 matching 10 bases. This CDR3 spans 15 amino acids. Trimming cost V 3 bases and J 7 bases; bases outside gene matches: 6. CDR1 is MDHEN and CDR2 is SYDVKM in the germline V gene. The CDR3, as DNA: TGTGCCAGCAGTTTGCGGGGGACTAGCGAAAATGAGCAGTTCTTC. Its translation is CASSLRGTSENEQFF. The whole variable domain, remainder taken from reference TRBV28 and TRBJ2-1, is DVKVTQSSRYLVKRTGEKVFLECVQDMDHENMFWYRQDPGLGLRLIYFSYDVKMKEKGDIPEGYSVSREKKERFSLILESASTNQTSMYLCASSLRGTSENEQFFGPGTRLTVL.

V usage is TRBV9 and J usage is TRBJ2-3; 11 bases are a match to TRBD2. Losses at the gene ends were 4 bases for V and 3 bases for J; bases not matched to a gene: 4. The CDR3 runs 15 residues. From germline, CDR1 is SGDLS and CDR2 YYNGEE. This chain's CDR3 is CASSKRTSGTDTQYF. The DNA of the CDR3 is TGTGCCAGCAGCAAACGGACTAGCGGGACAGATACGCAGTATTTT.

The rearrangement uses TRBV15 and TRBJ1-6, with TRBD1 matching 11 bases. Germline values: CDR1 LNHNV, CDR2 YYDKDF (reference sequence). J was trimmed by 10 bases and V by 5 bases; bases with no gene match: 13. This CDR3 region has 17 residues. The CDR3: CATSGSRDRGEGSPLHF. The CDR3 DNA sequence: TGTGCCACCAGCGGGTCCCGGGACAGGGGGGAGGGATCACCCCTCCACTTT.

This chain connects TRBV7-9 to TRBJ1-2; a possible D gene is TRBD1 (5 bases). Germline loops: CDR1 SEHNR, CDR2 FQNEAQ (reference sequence). CDR3 length equals 16 residues. The V and J ends lost 4 bases and 2 bases respectively, with 17 bases between them. The CDR3 DNA reads TGTGCCAGCAGCTCCCATACCTCACAGGTGAACTATGGCTACACCTTC. Translated, it gives CASSSHTSQVNYGYTF.

This clone was recorded only once. V gene TRBV25-1 combines with J gene TRBJ2-1; 8 bases are a match to TRBD2. The CDR3 runs 16 residues. Per the germline V gene, CDR1 is MGHDK and CDR2 is SYGVNS. The V gene end was trimmed by 6 bases and the J gene end by 7 bases; junction bases not matched to a gene: 14. CDR3 in DNA: TGTGCCAGCAGGGACTCCCGTCGGGAGGGCTGGAATGAGCAGTTCTTC. As protein: CASRDSRREGWNEQFF.

The chain combines TRBV7-2 with TRBJ2-1; TRBD2 matches at 15 bases. CDR3 length: 15 amino acids. Germline values: CDR1 SGHTA, CDR2 FQGNSA. Trimming cost V 5 bases and J 7 bases; bases outside gene matches: 3. CDR3 DNA: TGTGCCAGCAGCGACGGGACTAGCGGGGGGAATGAGCAGTTCTTC. This gives the protein CASSDGTSGGNEQFF. The entire variable domain, with the rest obtained from reference TRBV7-2 and TRBJ2-1, is as follows: GAGVSQSPSNKVTEKGKDVELRCDPISGHTALYWYRQSLGQGLEFLIYFQGNSAPDKSGLPSDRFSAERTGGSVSTLTIQRTQQEDSAVYLCASSDGTSGGNEQFFGPGTRLTVL.

V is TRBV4-3 and J is TRBJ1-2, with 7 bases matching TRBD1. The CDR3 length is 20 residues. CDR1 and CDR2 from the germline V gene are LGHNA and YSLEER. J lost 1 base, V lost 2 bases, and 19 bases had no gene match. CDR3 bases: TGCGCCAGCAGCCAATCTGGTGGGACAGTTGACGCCGTCTTTAACTATGGCTACACCTTC. This codes for CASSQSGGTVDAVFNYGYTF.

The chain recombines TRBV5-6 with TRBJ2-7; 10 nucleotides match TRBD1. CDR1 is SGHDT and CDR2 is YYEEEE in the germline V gene. J lost 3 bases, V lost 3 bases, and 6 bases had no gene match. The CDR3 is made up of 15 amino acids. CDR3 bases: TGTGCCAGCAGCTGGGGGGGACAGGGGATCTACGAGCAGTACTTC. It yields the protein CASSWGGQGIYEQYF.

This clone was counted a few times. The chain uses TRBV7-9 and TRBJ1-1, with TRBD1 identical over 7 bases. CDR1 and CDR2 (germline): SEHNR, FQNEAQ (reference sequence). Losses at the gene ends were 9 bases for V and 2 bases for J; bases not matched to a gene: 15. The CDR3 runs 16 residues. The DNA of the CDR3 is TGTGCCAGTACATTTTGGACAGGAGCGGATAACACTGAAGCTTTCTTT. Amino acid sequence: CASTFWTGADNTEAFF.

The genes are TRBV10-2 and TRBJ1-4; 9 bases are shared with TRBD1. Losses at the gene ends were 6 bases for V and 2 bases for J; bases not matched to a gene: 7. The CDR3 contains 16 residues. Germline V gene sequence: CDR1 WSHSY, CDR2 SAAADI. The CDR3 loop is CASSTHRGHTNEKLFF. In nucleotides, the CDR3 is TGCGCCAGCAGCACACACAGGGGGCACACTAATGAAAAACTGTTTTTT.

This clone was seen only a few times. The chain recombines TRBV6-1 with TRBJ1-2; the D is unclear. Trimming removed 7 bases from V and 8 bases from J, with 14 bases in between. In germline, CDR1 is MNHNS, CDR2 SASEGT. The CDR3 has 12 residues. The CDR3 spells CASIGPGGGYTF. The CDR3 nucleotides read TGTGCCAGCATCGGACCCGGAGGGGGCTACACCTTC.

This clone was detected only once. The chain links TRBV30 to TRBJ2-2; possibly TRBD1 for D (6 bases). Germline V gene sequence: CDR1 GTSNPN, CDR2 SVGIG (reference sequence). The ends were cut back, 6 bases at V and 4 bases at J, with 12 bases in the middle. This CDR3 is built from 13 residues. For the CDR3, the DNA is TGTGCCTGTAACGGACAGCCCACCGGGGAGCTGTTTTTT. This gives the protein CACNGQPTGELFF.

In its sample, this clone was seen a few times. This chain connects TRBV5-6 to TRBJ2-3; weak D call: TRBD1 (6 bases). V was shortened by 4 bases and J by 0 bases, with 15 bases between the two germline ends. The germline gives CDR1 SGHDT, CDR2 YYEEEE. CDR3 length equals 16 residues. The CDR3 loop is CASSNSGTYSTDTQYF. CDR3 DNA: TGTGCCAGCAGCAACTCCGGGACATATAGCACAGATACGCAGTATTTT.

The chain employs TRBV27 and TRBJ2-3; 10 nucleotides line up with TRBD1. V lost 6 bases and J lost 1; bases outside the gene matches: 4. This CDR3 is built from 15 residues. Germline V CDR1 and CDR2: MNHEY, SMNVEV (reference sequence). CDR3 coding DNA: TGTGCCAGCAGGCCGGGACAGGGGTGCACAGATACGCAGTATTTT. Residues: CASRPGQGCTDTQYF.

The chain has TRBV27 and TRBJ2-1; 8 bases match TRBD2. V was pared by 0 bases and J by 4 bases, with 5 bases of the junction left unmatched. From germline, CDR1 is MNHEY and CDR2 SMNVEV (reference sequence). The CDR3 is 16 residues long. In DNA form, the CDR3 reads TGTGCCAGCAGTTTATCAGCGGGAGTGGGGTACAATGAGCAGTTCTTC. Its translation is CASSLSAGVGYNEQFF.

This sequence joins TRBV9 and TRBJ2-5, with 7 positions matching TRBD2. The CDR3 sequence is 17 residues long. The germline V gene has CDR1 SGDLS and CDR2 YYNGEE. J was trimmed by 2 bases and V by 0 bases; bases with no gene match: 10. The chain's CDR3 is CASSVEGRDQAQETQYF. The CDR3 bases are TGTGCCAGCAGCGTAGAGGGGAGGGACCAGGCGCAAGAGACCCAGTACTTC.